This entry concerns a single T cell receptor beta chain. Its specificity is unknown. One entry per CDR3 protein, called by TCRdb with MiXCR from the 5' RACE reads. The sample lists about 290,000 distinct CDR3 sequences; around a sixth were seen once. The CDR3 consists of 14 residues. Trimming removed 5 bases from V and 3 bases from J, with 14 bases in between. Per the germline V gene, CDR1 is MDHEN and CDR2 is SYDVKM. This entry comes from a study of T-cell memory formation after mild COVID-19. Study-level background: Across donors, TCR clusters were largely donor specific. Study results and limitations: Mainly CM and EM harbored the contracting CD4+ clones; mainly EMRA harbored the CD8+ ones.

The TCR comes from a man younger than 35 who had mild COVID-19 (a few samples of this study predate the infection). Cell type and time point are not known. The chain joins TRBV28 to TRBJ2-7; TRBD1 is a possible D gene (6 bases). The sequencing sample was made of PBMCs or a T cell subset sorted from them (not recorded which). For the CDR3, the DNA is TGTGCCAGCAGTACTATGGGACATAACTACGAGCAGTACGTC. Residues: CASSTMGHNYEQYV.